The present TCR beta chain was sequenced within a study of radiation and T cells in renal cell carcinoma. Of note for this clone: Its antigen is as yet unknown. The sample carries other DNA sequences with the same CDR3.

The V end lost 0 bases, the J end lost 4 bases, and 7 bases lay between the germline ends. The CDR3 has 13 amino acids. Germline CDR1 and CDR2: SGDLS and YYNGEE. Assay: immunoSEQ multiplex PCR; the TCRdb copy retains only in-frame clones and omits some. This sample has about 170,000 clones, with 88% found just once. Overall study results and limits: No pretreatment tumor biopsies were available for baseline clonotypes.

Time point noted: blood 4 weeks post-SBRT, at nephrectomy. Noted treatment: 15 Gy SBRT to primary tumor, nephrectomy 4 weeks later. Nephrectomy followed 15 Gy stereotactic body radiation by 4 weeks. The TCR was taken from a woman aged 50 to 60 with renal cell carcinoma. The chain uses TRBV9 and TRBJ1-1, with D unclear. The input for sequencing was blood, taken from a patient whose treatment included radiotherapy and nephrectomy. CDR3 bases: TGTGCCAGCAGCGTAGGGGGTAGCACTGAAGCTTTCTTT. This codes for CASSVGGSTEAFF.